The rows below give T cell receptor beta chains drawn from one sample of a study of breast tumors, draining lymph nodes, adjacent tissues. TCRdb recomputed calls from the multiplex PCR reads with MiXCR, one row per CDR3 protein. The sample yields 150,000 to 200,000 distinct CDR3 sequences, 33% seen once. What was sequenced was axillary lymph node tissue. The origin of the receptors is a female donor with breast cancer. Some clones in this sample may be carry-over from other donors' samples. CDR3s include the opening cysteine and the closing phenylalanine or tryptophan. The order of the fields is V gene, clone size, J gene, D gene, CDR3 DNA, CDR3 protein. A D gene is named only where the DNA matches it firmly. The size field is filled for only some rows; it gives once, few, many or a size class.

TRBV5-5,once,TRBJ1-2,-,TGCGCCAGCAGCTTGGCCGAGGGAACCTACTATGGCTACACCTTC,CASSLAEGTYYGYTF
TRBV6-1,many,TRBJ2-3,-,TGTGCCAGCAGTGAAGAACCGCGGACCGCCGGGTTTGAGTGGGATACGCAGTATTTT,CASSEEPRTAGFEWDTQYF
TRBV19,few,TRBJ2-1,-,TGTGCCAGTACGGCCGGGACACGATACAATGAGCAGTTCTTC,CASTAGTRYNEQFF
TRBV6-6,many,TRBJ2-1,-,TGTGCCAGCAGTCACTCGAGGGTGGGTGAGCAGTTCTTC,CASSHSRVGEQFF
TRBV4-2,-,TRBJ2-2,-,TGTGCCAGCAGCCCATGGGCGAACACCGGGGAGCTGTTTTTT,CASSPWANTGELFF
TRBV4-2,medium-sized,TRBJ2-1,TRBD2,TGTGCCAGCAGCCATATGCTAAGCGGGAGCTACAATGAGCAGTTCTTC,CASSHMLSGSYNEQFF
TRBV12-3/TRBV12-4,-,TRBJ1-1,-,TGTGCCAGCAGTTTAGAAGGCGGGCTTGGGAACACTGAAGCTTTCTTT,CASSLEGGLGNTEAFF
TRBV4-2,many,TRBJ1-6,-,TGTGCCAGCAGCCAAGAAAGGGCCCTTAATTCACCCCTCCACTTT,CASSQERALNSPLHF
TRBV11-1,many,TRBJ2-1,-,TGTGCCAGCAGCTTTCTGGGAGAGGCATACAATGAGCAGTTCTTC,CASSFLGEAYNEQFF
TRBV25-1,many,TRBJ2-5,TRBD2,TGTGCCAGCAGTGAATATAACCCCCCGAGCGGGGGCCAAGAGACCCAGTACTTC,CASSEYNPPSGGQETQYF
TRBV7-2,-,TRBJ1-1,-,TGTGCCAGCAGCTTGGACACAGGGTGGGATGAAGCTTTCTTT,CASSLDTGWDEAFF
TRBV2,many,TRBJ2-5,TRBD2,TGTGCCAGCAGTGAAATTGGGTTAGCGGGAGTAGTTTCTCGGGAGACCCAGTACTTC,CASSEIGLAGVVSRETQYF
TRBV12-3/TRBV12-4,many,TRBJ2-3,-,TGTGCCAGCAGTCAGGGAGATACGCAGTATTTT,CASSQGDTQYF
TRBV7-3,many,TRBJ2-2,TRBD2,TGTGCCAGCAGCTTGGTAGCGGGAGGGCCTCCCGGGGAGCTGTTTTTT,CASSLVAGGPPGELFF
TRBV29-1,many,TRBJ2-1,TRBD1,TGCAGCGTTAGAGGGCAGGGGGACAATGAGCAGTTCTTC,CSVRGQGDNEQFF
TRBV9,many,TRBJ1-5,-,TGTGCCAGCAGCGTAGATGGGGGCGGCAATCAGCCCCAGCATTTT,CASSVDGGGNQPQHF
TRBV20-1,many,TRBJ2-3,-,TGCAGTGCTTTGCGAACAGGGACAGATACGCAGTATTTT,CSALRTGTDTQYF
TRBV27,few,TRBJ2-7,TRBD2,TGTGCCAGCAGTCCTGACCCCGGACTAGCGGGATCCCCTTACGAGCAGTACTTC,CASSPDPGLAGSPYEQYF
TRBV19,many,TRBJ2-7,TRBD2,TGTGCCAGTAGTATCCTAGCGGGGGCCTCAAGCTCCTACGAGCAGTACTTC,CASSILAGASSSYEQYF
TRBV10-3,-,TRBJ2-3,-,TGTGCCACCTTTGAGGGGGGCACAGATTCGCAGTATTTT,CATFEGGTDSQYF
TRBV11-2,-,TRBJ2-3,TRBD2,TGTGCCAGCAGCTTATTCGGGGGGGGGACAGATACGCAGTATTTT,CASSLFGGGTDTQYF
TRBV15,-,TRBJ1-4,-,TGTGCCACCAGCAGAGAGGGGAACACTAATGAAAAACTGTTTTTT,CATSREGNTNEKLFF
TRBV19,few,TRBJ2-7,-,TGTGCCAGTAGTATAGATGGCTGGCTGGCCTCCTACGAGCAGTACTTC,CASSIDGWLASYEQYF
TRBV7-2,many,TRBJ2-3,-,TGTGCCAGCAGTTACCGGTCTCTAGGGGCAGATACGCAGTATTTT,CASSYRSLGADTQYF
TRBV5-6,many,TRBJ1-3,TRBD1,TGTGCCAGCAGCTTGTGGGGGACAGCCTCTGGAAACACCATATATTTT,CASSLWGTASGNTIYF
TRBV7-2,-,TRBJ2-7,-,TGTGCCAGCAGTACGGGGGTGAGCTCTTACGAGCAGTACTTC,CASSTGVSSYEQYF
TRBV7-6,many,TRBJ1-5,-,TGTGCCAGCAGCGCGGACATTTGGCAGCCCCAGCATTTT,CASSADIWQPQHF
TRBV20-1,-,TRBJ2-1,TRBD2,TGCAGTGCTAGATGTGGGAGCGGGGTTACTGAGCAGTTCTTC,CSARCGSGVTEQFF
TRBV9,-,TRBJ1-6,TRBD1,TGTGCCAGCAGCGTATCCGGGACAGGGACCAATTCACCCCTCCACTTT,CASSVSGTGTNSPLHF
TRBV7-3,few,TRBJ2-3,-,TGTGCCAGCAGCTTAACTAGCACGGGGAATCCCGGCACACATACGCAGTATTTT,CASSLTSTGNPGTHTQYF
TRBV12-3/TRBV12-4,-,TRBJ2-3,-,TGTGCCAGCAATGGCACCCCCTTAGGGACGCAGTGTTTT,CASNGTPLGTQCF
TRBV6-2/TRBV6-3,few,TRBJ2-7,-,TGTGCCAGCAGTTACTCGGACAACGAGCAGTACTTC,CASSYSDNEQYF
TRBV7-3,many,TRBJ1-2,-,TGTGCCAGCAGCTCCGGGAACGAGGGCGCTGGCTACACCTTC,CASSSGNEGAGYTF
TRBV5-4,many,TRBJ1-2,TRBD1,TGTGCCAGCAGCTCCCCAGGGGGACAGAGAACCGTGAACTATGGCTACACCTTC,CASSSPGGQRTVNYGYTF
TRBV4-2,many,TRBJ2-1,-,TGTGCCAGCAGCCAACCACTCAGGGGGACTAACTCCTACAATGAGCAGTTCTTC,CASSQPLRGTNSYNEQFF
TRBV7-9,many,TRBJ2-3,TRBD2,TGTGCCAGCAGCTTAAGCCTAGCGGGATGGGCAGATACGCAGTATTTT,CASSLSLAGWADTQYF
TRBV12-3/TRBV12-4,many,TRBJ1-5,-,TGTGCCAGCAGTTTAGGGGGGCGGTATAGCAATCAGCCCCAGCATTTT,CASSLGGRYSNQPQHF
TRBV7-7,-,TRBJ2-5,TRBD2,TGTGCTGGCAGCCTAGGGGCTAGCGGGGTACAAGAGACCCAGTACTTC,CAGSLGASGVQETQYF
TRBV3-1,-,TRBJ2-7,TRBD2,TGTGCCAGCAGCCAAGATCTACCTAGCGGGTCTGCCGAGCAGTACTTC,CASSQDLPSGSAEQYF
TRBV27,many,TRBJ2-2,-,TGTGCCAGCAGTTCTAATAGCGGTATCACCGGGGAGCTGTTTTTT,CASSSNSGITGELFF